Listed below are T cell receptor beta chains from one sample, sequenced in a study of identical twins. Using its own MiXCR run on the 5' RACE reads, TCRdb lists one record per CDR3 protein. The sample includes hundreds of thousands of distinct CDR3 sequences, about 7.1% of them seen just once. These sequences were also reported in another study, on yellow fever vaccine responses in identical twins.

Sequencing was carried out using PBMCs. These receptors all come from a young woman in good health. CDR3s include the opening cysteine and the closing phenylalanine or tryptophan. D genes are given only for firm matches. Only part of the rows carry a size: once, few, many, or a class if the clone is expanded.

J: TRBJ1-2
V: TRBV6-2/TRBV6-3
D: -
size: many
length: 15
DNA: TGTGCCAGCAGTTCATTTTCGCAGAAAAACTATGGCTACACCTTC
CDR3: CASSSFSQKNYGYTF

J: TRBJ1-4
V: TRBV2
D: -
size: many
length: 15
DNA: TGTGCCAGCAGTGAGGGCCCCGGGCAGGTCGAAAAACTGTTTTTT
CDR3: CASSEGPGQVEKLFF

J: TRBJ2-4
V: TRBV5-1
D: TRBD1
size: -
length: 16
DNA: TGCGCCAGCAGAGAAGGTTCGGGGACAGACAAAAACATTCAGTACTTC
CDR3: CASREGSGTDKNIQYF

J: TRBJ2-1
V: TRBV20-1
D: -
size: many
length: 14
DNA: TGCAGTGCTAGAGCGGAGCCGAGAGTCGATGAGCAGTTCTTC
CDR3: CSARAEPRVDEQFF

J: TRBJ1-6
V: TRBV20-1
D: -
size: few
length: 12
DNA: TGCAGTGCTGGGGGGCTTGATTCACCCCTCCACTTT
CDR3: CSAGGLDSPLHF

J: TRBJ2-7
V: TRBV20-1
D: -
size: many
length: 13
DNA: TGCAGTGCCTTCGGCGATCATCCCTACGAGCAGTACTTC
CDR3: CSAFGDHPYEQYF

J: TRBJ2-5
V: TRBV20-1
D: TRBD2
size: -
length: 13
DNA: TGCAGTGCTACAATAGCGGGAGTGGAGACCCAGTACTTC
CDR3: CSATIAGVETQYF

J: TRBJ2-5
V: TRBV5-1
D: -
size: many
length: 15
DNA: TGCGCCAGCAGCTTGGAGGGGACATTAAAGGAGACCCAGTACTTC
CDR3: CASSLEGTLKETQYF

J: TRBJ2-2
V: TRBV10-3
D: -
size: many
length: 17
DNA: TGTGCCATCAGTGAGTCGTCACGGCCTGGGAACACCGGGGAGCTGTTTTTT
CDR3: CAISESSRPGNTGELFF

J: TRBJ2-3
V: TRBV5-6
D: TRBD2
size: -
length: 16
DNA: TGTGCCAGCAGCTCGAATGGCGCGGGAGTGGTGGATACGCAGTATTTT
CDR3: CASSSNGAGVVDTQYF

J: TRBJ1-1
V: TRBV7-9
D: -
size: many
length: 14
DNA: TGTGCCAGCAGCGCAGACAGAGTGAACACTGAAGCTTTCTTT
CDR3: CASSADRVNTEAFF

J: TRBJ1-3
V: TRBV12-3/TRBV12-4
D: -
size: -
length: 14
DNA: TGTGCCAGCAGCCATCCCGGGGTTCGAAACACCATATATTTT
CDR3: CASSHPGVRNTIYF

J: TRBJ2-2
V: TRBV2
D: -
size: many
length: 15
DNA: TGTGCCAGCAGGGCCCCGGGATTGTCCACCGGGGAGCTGTTTTTT
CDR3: CASRAPGLSTGELFF

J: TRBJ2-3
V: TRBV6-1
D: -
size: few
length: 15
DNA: TGTGCCAGCAGTAGGCTAGGGGCTAGCACAGATACGCAGTATTTT
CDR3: CASSRLGASTDTQYF

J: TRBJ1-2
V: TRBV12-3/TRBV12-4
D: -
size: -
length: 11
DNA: TGTGCCAGCAGGGCGGTGCGGGGCTACACCTTC
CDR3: CASRAVRGYTF

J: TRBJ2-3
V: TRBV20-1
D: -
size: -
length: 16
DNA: TGCAGTGCTAGAGACCCTATCAGGGGTAGCACAGATACGCAGTATTTT
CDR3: CSARDPIRGSTDTQYF

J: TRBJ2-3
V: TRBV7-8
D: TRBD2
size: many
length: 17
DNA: TGTGCCAGCAGCTCCCGGGGTGGGACTAGGAAGGCAGATACGCAGTATTTT
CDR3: CASSSRGGTRKADTQYF

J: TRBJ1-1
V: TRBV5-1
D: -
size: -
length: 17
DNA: TGCGCCAGCAGCTTGGGCCACGGCGGGATGGGGAACACTGAAGCTTTCTTT
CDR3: CASSLGHGGMGNTEAFF

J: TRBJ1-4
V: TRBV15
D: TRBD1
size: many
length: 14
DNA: TGTGCCACCAGCAGTTTCAGGGGGGATGAAAAACTGTTTTTT
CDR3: CATSSFRGDEKLFF

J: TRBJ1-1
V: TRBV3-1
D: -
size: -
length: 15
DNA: TGTGCCAGCAGCCAAGATAACGGCAGGCCTACTGAAGCTTTCTTT
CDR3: CASSQDNGRPTEAFF

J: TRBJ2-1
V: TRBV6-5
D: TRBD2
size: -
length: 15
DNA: TGTGCCAGCAGTTACCAACTAGCGGGAGGCAATGAGCAGTTCTTC
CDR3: CASSYQLAGGNEQFF

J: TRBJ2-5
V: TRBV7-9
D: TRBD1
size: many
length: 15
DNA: TGTGCCAGCAGGGCTAAAACAGGGGGTCGGGAGACCCAGTACTTC
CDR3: CASRAKTGGRETQYF

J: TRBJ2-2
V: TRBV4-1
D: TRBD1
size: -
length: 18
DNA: TGCGCCAGCAGCTCCCTACGCCGCAGGACAGGGGACACCGGGGAGCTGTTTTTT
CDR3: CASSSLRRRTGDTGELFF

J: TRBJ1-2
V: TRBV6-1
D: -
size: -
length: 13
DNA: TGTGCCAGCAGTCAACGGGCCCTTGGGGGCTACACCTTC
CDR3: CASSQRALGGYTF

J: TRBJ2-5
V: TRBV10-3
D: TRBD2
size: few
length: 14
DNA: TGTGCCATCAGTCCTGGACTAGCAAGAGAGACCCAGTACTTC
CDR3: CAISPGLARETQYF

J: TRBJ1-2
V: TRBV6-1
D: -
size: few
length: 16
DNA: TGTGCCAGCAGGCCCCTTCAGGGTTGGAGCTATTGGGGCTACACCTTC
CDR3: CASRPLQGWSYWGYTF

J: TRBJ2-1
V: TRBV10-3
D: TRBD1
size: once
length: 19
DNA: TGTGCCATCAGTGAGTCGGCGGACAGGGGATCCACAACAATGGATGAGCAGTTCTTC
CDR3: CAISESADRGSTTMDEQFF

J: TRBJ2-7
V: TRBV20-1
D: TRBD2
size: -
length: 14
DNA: TGCAGTGCGCCGTCTAGCGGAGAGTTATACGAGCAGTACTTC
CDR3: CSAPSSGELYEQYF

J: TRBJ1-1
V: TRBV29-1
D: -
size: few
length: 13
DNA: TGCAGCGTTGAAATTCCGGGGAGCACTGAAGCTTTCTTT
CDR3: CSVEIPGSTEAFF

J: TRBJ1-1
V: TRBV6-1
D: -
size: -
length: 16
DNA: TGTGCCACCAGCAAGTGGGGGGCCGCAAAGAACACTGAAGCTTTCTTT
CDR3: CATSKWGAAKNTEAFF

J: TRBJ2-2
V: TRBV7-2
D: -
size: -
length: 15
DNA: TGTGCCAGCTTAAGGGGGAGGGCCATCACCGGGGAGCTGTTTTTT
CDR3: CASLRGRAITGELFF

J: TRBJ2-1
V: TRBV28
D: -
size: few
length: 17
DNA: TGTGCCAGCAAAGTTAGGGGGGCGGGAGCCAACTACAATGAGCAGTTCTTC
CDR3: CASKVRGAGANYNEQFF

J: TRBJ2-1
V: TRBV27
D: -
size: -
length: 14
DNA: TGTGCCAGCAGTGCCCAGACAGACCTCAATGAGCAGTTCTTC
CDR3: CASSAQTDLNEQFF

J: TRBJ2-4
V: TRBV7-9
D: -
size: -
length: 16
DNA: TGTGCCAGCAGCTTAGCGCGAGATACTAACCAAAACATTCAGTACTTC
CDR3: CASSLARDTNQNIQYF

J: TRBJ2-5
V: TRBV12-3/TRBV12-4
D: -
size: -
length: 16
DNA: TGTGCCAGCAGTTTTTTCTTGGGGGAAATGATAGAGACCCAGTACTTC
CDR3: CASSFFLGEMIETQYF

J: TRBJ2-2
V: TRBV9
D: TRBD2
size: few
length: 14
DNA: TGTGCCAGCAGCGTAGGACTAGCGGTTGGGGAGCTGTTTTTT
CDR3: CASSVGLAVGELFF

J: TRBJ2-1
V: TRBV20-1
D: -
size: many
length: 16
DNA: TGCAGTGCTAGGCTCGACAAACCGGGACTGTACAATGAGCAGTTCTTC
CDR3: CSARLDKPGLYNEQFF

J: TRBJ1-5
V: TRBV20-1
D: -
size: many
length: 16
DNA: TGCAGTGCTAGAGATGAGACAGCTTATAGCAATCAGCCCCAGCATTTT
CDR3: CSARDETAYSNQPQHF